This TCR beta chain was retrieved from a study of blood T cell repertoires in COVID-19. Background on the study: The United States, Italy and Spain provided the acute and convalescent COVID-19 samples. PBMCs, B-cell-depleted T cells, or T cells were the source of the cDNA or gDNA that made up the material.

As handled by the study authors: Using reference gene primer amplification, nucleated cell counts were estimated. Sequencing was performed with immunoSEQ multiplex PCR; in TCRdb, only in-frame clones are kept and a portion is missing. V, J and clone size were drawn from that table, and D and trimming were deduced from the DNA. This sample carries 65,000 to 95,000 clones, around 90% of them seen once, and the ten largest clones take 6% to 8.5%. What was sequenced was peripheral blood. This TCR derives from an older man with acute or convalescent COVID-19.

This CDR3 is CASTVGQFDTGELFF. CDR3 DNA sequence: TGTGCCAGCACTGTGGGACAGTTTGACACCGGGGAGCTGTTTTTT. The rearrangement links TRBV28 to TRBJ2-2; 7 nucleotides match TRBD1. Germline CDR1 MDHEN, CDR2 SYDVKM. CDR3 length equals 15 residues. J gave up 3 bases and V 7 bases, and 8 bases lay outside the gene matches.